What follows are 27 T cell receptor beta chains derived from one specimen sequenced in a study of beta chain features in type 1 diabetes. Reverse transcribing all isolated RNA meant expressed TCRB transcripts were sequenced. Sequencing was performed with immunoSEQ multiplex PCR; in TCRdb, only in-frame clones are kept and a portion is missing. Of roughly 400,000 clones in the sample, over 12% were seen once. Input material: naive CD4+ T cells from blood. The source of these receptors is a young woman in good health.

This chain joins TRBV27 and TRBJ2-7, with 7 bases aligning to TRBD2. The CDR3 contains 14 residues. Germline loops: CDR1 MNHEY, CDR2 SMNVEV (reference sequence). V dropped 5 bases and J dropped 1; count of bases not matched to a gene: 5. The DNA of the CDR3 is TGTGCCAGCAGTGGTTTGGGAGGGTCCTACGAGCAGTACTTC. Translated: CASSGLGGSYEQYF.

The genes are TRBV4-3 and TRBJ2-7; no clear D. Trimming removed 0 bases at V and 2 bases at J, with 11 bases between. The CDR3 is 15 residues long. Per the germline V gene, CDR1 is LGHNA and CDR2 is YSLEER. This chain's CDR3 is CASSQDLVEAYEQYF. CDR3 nucleotide sequence: TGCGCCAGCAGCCAAGATCTTGTAGAAGCCTACGAGCAGTACTTC.

The chain has TRBV11-2 and TRBJ2-6; D gene ambiguous. The CDR3 sequence is 14 residues long. Trimming shortened V by 3 bases and J by 3 bases, and 6 bases separated the two germline ends. In germline, CDR1 is SGHAT, CDR2 FQNNGV. CDR3 sequence: CASSFTFGANVLTF. Here the CDR3 DNA reads TGTGCCAGCAGCTTTACTTTTGGGGCCAACGTCCTGACTTTC.

This clone was seen a handful of times. V gene TRBV5-6 combines with J gene TRBJ1-1; 7 positions agree with TRBD1. The trim removed 0 bases at V and 0 bases at J, leaving 5 bases unmatched. The CDR3 has 16 residues. Germline V gives CDR1 SGHDT, CDR2 YYEEEE. The CDR3 region is CASSLEGGLLNTEAFF. The CDR3 region has the DNA TGTGCCAGCAGCTTGGAAGGGGGCCTTCTGAACACTGAAGCTTTCTTT. Supplemented by reference TRBV5-6 and TRBJ1-1, the full variable domain reads DAGVTQSPTHLIKTRGQQVTLRCSPKSGHDTVSWYQQALGQGPQFIFQYYEEEERQRGNFPDRFSGHQFPNYSSELNVNALLLGDSALYLCASSLEGGLLNTEAFFGQGTRLTVV.

This chain links TRBV20-1 with TRBJ1-2; D unclear. Germline loops: CDR1 DFQATT, CDR2 SNEGSKA (reference sequence). Trimming removed 0 bases at V and 8 bases at J, with 7 bases between. The CDR3 is made up of 11 amino acids. CDR3 loop: CSARDLGGYTF. DNA of the CDR3: TGCAGTGCTAGAGATCTAGGAGGCTACACCTTC.

In its sample, this clone was seen a few times. V gene TRBV7-8 combines with J gene TRBJ2-7, with 9 bases matching TRBD2. Trimming took 1 base from V and 0 from J; bases not matched to a gene: 7. The CDR3 is 17 residues long. Germline-derived CDR1 and CDR2 are SGHVS and FQNEAQ. For the CDR3, the DNA is TGTGCCAGCAGCTTAGTTTCTAGCGGGATGGACTCCTACGAGCAGTACTTC. Translating gives CASSLVSSGMDSYEQYF.

The table lists this clone with a few counts. V usage is TRBV28 and J usage is TRBJ2-7, with D hard to call. Germline V gene data show CDR1 as MDHEN and CDR2 as SYDVKM. The length of the CDR3 is 11 residues. The V end was cut by 4 bases, the J end by 6 bases, with 7 bases between. In DNA form, the CDR3 reads TGTGCCAGCAGTTCAAGCCGCGAGCAGTACTTC. It specifies CASSSSREQYF.

The rearrangement joins TRBV30 to TRBJ2-6; TRBD1 matches at 8 bases. Germline CDR1 is GTSNPN and CDR2 is SVGIG (reference sequence). The CDR3 sequence is 17 residues long. The V segment lost 3 bases and the J segment 6 bases; nucleotides outside the gene matches: 13. As DNA, the CDR3 is TGTGCCTGGAGAGATATCGGACAGGGCGCCTCGGCCAACGTCCTGACTTTC. It is translated as CAWRDIGQGASANVLTF.

This clone was observed a handful of times. The rearrangement links TRBV2 to TRBJ2-1; D is uncertain. From germline, CDR1 is SNHLY and CDR2 FYNNEI. The CDR3 runs to 13 residues. V gave up 6 bases and J gave up 4 bases, with 10 bases separating them. Written as DNA, the CDR3 is TGTGCCAGCAGGACCGACTTGTACAATGAGCAGTTCTTC. This gives the protein CASRTDLYNEQFF.

The V call is TRBV29-1, the J call TRBJ2-1; D unclear. Germline CDR1 is SQVTM and CDR2 is ANQGSEA. This CDR3 is built from 14 residues. Deletions cut 4 bases from V and 0 bases from J, with 10 bases between. The CDR3 sequence is CSVVPLSSYNEQFF. Written as DNA, the CDR3 is TGCAGCGTTGTCCCTCTGAGCTCCTACAATGAGCAGTTCTTC.

This clone was seen a handful of times. The V call is TRBV29-1, the J call TRBJ2-1, with D possibly being TRBD2 (6 bases). V was shortened by 6 bases and J by 5 bases, with 8 bases between the two germline ends. The CDR3 is 11 amino acids. Germline loops: CDR1 SQVTM, CDR2 ANQGSEA. CDR3 protein: CSVRTNNEQFF. The DNA for the CDR3 is TGCAGCGTCAGGACTAACAATGAGCAGTTCTTC.

V and J are TRBV18 and TRBJ2-3; D is possibly TRBD1 (5 bases). Germline CDR1 reads KGHSH; CDR2 reads LQKENI. The CDR3 spans 15 residues. Trimming took 1 base from V and 2 from J, leaving 10 bases between them. CDR3 bases: TGTGCCAGCTCACCACGGACAACGAACACAGATACGCAGTATTTT. Its protein is CASSPRTTNTDTQYF.

This clone has only a few counts. The chain combines TRBV7-2 with TRBJ2-5; TRBD2 matches at 13 bases. Trimming at V came to 1 base and at J to 5 bases, leaving 4 bases not matched to a gene. Germline V gene lookup returns CDR1 SGHTA and CDR2 FQGNSA. The CDR3 contains 16 residues. The CDR3, as DNA: TGTGCCAGCAGCTTAGGACTAGCGGGAGGAGAGGAGACCCAGTACTTC. Translating gives CASSLGLAGGEETQYF.

This chain connects TRBV30 to TRBJ1-4; D is perhaps TRBD1 (6 bases). The CDR3 runs to 16 residues. CDR1 is GTSNPN, CDR2 SVGIG, per germline (reference sequence). V was pared by 2 bases and J by 0 bases, with 13 bases between. In nucleotides, the CDR3 is TGTGCCTGGAGTAACACCGGGACAACAACTAATGAAAAACTGTTTTTT. Residues: CAWSNTGTTTNEKLFF.

This clone was detected only a few times. J is TRBJ1-3 and V is TRBV4-1, with 9 bases aligning to TRBD1. V dropped 1 base and J dropped 0; count of bases not matched to a gene: 4. Germline values: CDR1 MGHRA, CDR2 YSYEKL. This CDR3 comprises 17 residues. The CDR3 DNA reads TGCGCCAGCAGCCAAGGACAGGGGGGGATCTCTGGAAACACCATATATTTT. Encoded protein: CASSQGQGGISGNTIYF.

The chain couples TRBV30 to TRBJ2-5; the match to TRBD2 covers 7 bases. The trim removed 0 bases at V and 5 bases at J, leaving 3 bases unmatched. The length of the CDR3 is 13 residues. The V gene's germline CDR1 is GTSNPN and CDR2 SVGIG (reference sequence). The CDR3 DNA reads TGTGCCTGGAGTGTGGGGGGGATCGAGACCCAGTACTTC. Translated: CAWSVGGIETQYF.

This chain joins TRBV5-4 and TRBJ2-1; 9 bases match TRBD2. This CDR3 is 16 amino acids long. V shed 5 bases and J 6 bases; nucleotides not matched to a gene: 12. The germline gives CDR1 SGHNT, CDR2 YYREEE (reference sequence). This CDR3 reads CASSDGREGVSNEQFF. CDR3 DNA sequence: TGTGCCAGCAGTGACGGGCGGGAGGGGGTCTCCAATGAGCAGTTCTTC.

The chain combines TRBV5-4 with TRBJ2-7; D unclear. Germline V gene sequence: CDR1 SGHNT, CDR2 YYREEE (reference sequence). CDR3 size: 11 residues. V lost 2 bases to trimming and J lost 7 bases, with 7 bases between them. CDR3 residues: CASSLLSEQYF. CDR3 in DNA: TGTGCCAGCAGCTTACTCTCGGAGCAGTACTTC.

There are a few counts of this clone. This sequence joins TRBV10-3 and TRBJ2-1; a weak D match, TRBD1 (6 bases). V was clipped by 3 bases and J by 6 bases, with 15 bases between them. The germline CDR1 and CDR2 sequences are ENHRY and SYGVKD. CDR3 size: 15 residues. CDR3 protein: CAISDELGGFNEQFF. The CDR3 DNA is TGTGCCATCAGTGATGAGCTAGGGGGTTTCAATGAGCAGTTCTTC.

V usage is TRBV6-5 and J usage is TRBJ2-2; TRBD2 matches 11 bases. CDR3 length: 16 amino acids. V shed 0 bases, J shed 6 bases, and the junction held 3 bases outside the gene matches. Germline V lookup: CDR1 MNHEY, CDR2 SVGAGI. CDR3 sequence: CASSYSIAGGPGELFF. The CDR3 coding sequence is TGTGCCAGCAGTTACTCGATAGCGGGAGGGCCCGGGGAGCTGTTTTTT.

The CDR3 sequence: CSVRGQGGQPQHF. For the CDR3, the DNA is TGCAGCGTTCGTGGACAGGGTGGCCAGCCCCAGCATTTT. V gene TRBV29-1 combines with J gene TRBJ1-5, with 8 bases fitting TRBD1. The CDR3 consists of 13 residues. Germline CDR1 reads SQVTM; CDR2 reads ANQGSEA. J gave up 7 bases and V 5 bases, and 7 bases lay outside the gene matches. Complete variable domain (other parts from reference TRBV29-1 and TRBJ1-5): SAVISQKPSRDICQRGTSLTIQCQVDSQVTMMFWYRQQPGQSLTLIATANQGSEATYESGFVIDKFPISRPNLTFSTLTVSNMSPEDSSIYLCSVRGQGGQPQHFGDGTRLSIL.

The rearrangement joins TRBV14 to TRBJ2-2; TRBD1 might be the D (6 bases). Trimming cost V 4 bases and J 6 bases, with 21 bases left between them. Germline V lookup: CDR1 SGHDN, CDR2 FVKESK. The CDR3 extends over 17 amino acids. This CDR3 is CASSRDLGTIYAGELFF. The CDR3 bases are TGTGCCAGCAGCCGCGACCTCGGGACAATCTATGCCGGGGAGCTGTTTTTT.

This clone was seen a few times. This rearrangement joins TRBV19 to TRBJ2-7; 7 nucleotides align to TRBD1. The CDR3 is made up of 14 amino acids. CDR1 and CDR2 from the germline V gene are LNHDA and SQIVND (reference sequence). J was trimmed by 2 bases and V by 9 bases; bases with no gene match: 10. The CDR3 DNA is TGTGCCAGCCAAAACTCGGGACAGACCTACGAGCAGTACTTC. Translated: CASQNSGQTYEQYF.

This chain joins TRBV4-1 and TRBJ2-1; 8 bases align to TRBD2. This CDR3 region has 19 residues. Germline V gene sequence: CDR1 MGHRA, CDR2 YSYEKL. V was clipped by 4 bases and J by 8 bases; unmatched bases: 22. CDR3: CASSLRDFRFSGSMYEQFF. The CDR3 DNA is TGCGCCAGCAGCCTTCGAGATTTTAGATTCAGCGGGAGTATGTATGAGCAGTTCTTC.

The table lists this clone with a few counts. The CDR3 is CAWNHGGEKLFF. Written as DNA, the CDR3 is TGTGCCTGGAACCACGGGGGTGAAAAACTGTTTTTT. This rearrangement joins TRBV30 to TRBJ1-4; D might be TRBD1 (5 bases). The germline V gene has CDR1 GTSNPN and CDR2 SVGIG (reference sequence). The CDR3 is made up of 12 amino acids. Deletions cut 4 bases from V and 7 bases from J, with 10 bases between.

The chain joins TRBV4-1 to TRBJ1-1, with 8 bases identical to TRBD1. The trim removed 1 base at V and 3 bases at J, leaving 13 bases unmatched. CDR1 and CDR2 (germline): MGHRA, YSYEKL. The CDR3 sequence is 18 residues long. The DNA of the CDR3 is TGCGCCAGCAGCCAAGCTCGCCTCAGGGGGCGCGGGCACACTGAAGCTTTCTTT. Translating it yields CASSQARLRGRGHTEAFF.

This clone showed up just a few times. The chain is built from TRBV7-2 and TRBJ1-2, with D possibly TRBD1 on 6 matching bases. There are 14 residues in the CDR3. Germline V lookup: CDR1 SGHTA, CDR2 FQGNSA. Trimming took 4 bases from V and 1 from J, leaving 10 bases between them. DNA for the CDR3: TGTGCCAGCAGCTCCCGGACAGATAACTATGGCTACACCTTC. This codes for CASSSRTDNYGYTF.